The 10 T cell receptor beta chains given below trace back to one sample, sequenced in a study of beta chain features in type 1 diabetes. cDNA synthesis used the whole RNA isolate, giving expressed TCRB sequences. Produced via immunoSEQ multiplex PCR; TCRdb's table is partial and in-frame only. The sample records about 140,000 clones, 10% being singletons. Sequencing input: naive CD4+ T cells from blood. The receptors stem from a man aged 18 to 29 in good health.

This clone was seen many times. This chain links TRBV7-2 with TRBJ2-5, with D perhaps matching TRBD1 (6 bases). The V end lost 6 bases, the J end lost 5 bases, and 10 bases lay between the germline ends. The CDR3 is made up of 12 amino acids. Germline lookup yields CDR1 SGHTA and CDR2 FQGNSA. CDR3 coding DNA: TGTGCCAGCAGTTCAGGGGCGGAGACCCAGTACTTC. Encoded protein: CASSSGAETQYF.

The table lists this clone with a few counts. The chain combines TRBV4-3 with TRBJ1-3; D unclear. The ends were cut back, 0 bases at V and 2 bases at J, with 11 bases in the middle. Germline CDR1 reads LGHNA; CDR2 reads YSLEER. CDR3 length: 16 residues. The CDR3 reads CASSQDNPVTGNTIYF. The CDR3 DNA sequence: TGCGCCAGCAGCCAAGATAATCCGGTAACTGGAAACACCATATATTTT.

The chain carries TRBV19 and TRBJ2-2; TRBD2 is a possible D gene (5 bases). V gave up 3 bases and J gave up 0 bases, with 11 bases separating them. The CDR3 sequence is 16 residues long. Germline loops: CDR1 LNHDA, CDR2 SQIVND (reference sequence). The CDR3 protein is CASSILAGSNTGELFF. CDR3 bases: TGTGCCAGTAGTATTCTAGCAGGTTCGAACACCGGGGAGCTGTTTTTT.

The table lists this clone with many counts. The genes are TRBV23-1 and TRBJ2-2; TRBD1 agrees at 9 bases. TRBV23-1 belongs to the ORF category, with a function that is uncertain. The CDR3 is made up of 16 amino acids. Trimming at V came to 0 bases and at J to 6 bases, leaving 5 bases not matched to a gene. DNA of the CDR3: TGCGCCAGCAGTCAATCGGGCAGACAGGGGGCCGGGGAGCTGTTTTTT. It encodes CASSQSGRQGAGELFF.

This clone was seen only a few times. This chain uses TRBV5-1 with TRBJ2-1; D not certain. Looked up from germline, CDR1 is SGHRS and CDR2 is YFSETQ. Deletions cut 0 bases from V and 7 bases from J, with 17 bases between. The CDR3 consists of 16 residues. The CDR3 reads CASSLVPGPPLNEQFF. The CDR3 DNA follows: TGCGCCAGCAGCTTGGTACCAGGCCCCCCGCTAAATGAGCAGTTCTTC.

This clone was found a few times. The V and J genes are TRBV5-6 and TRBJ2-5; TRBD1 matches at 7 bases. Germline lookup yields CDR1 SGHDT and CDR2 YYEEEE. There are 13 residues in the CDR3. Germline trimming cut 4 bases from V and 3 bases from J; bases unmatched to any gene: 3. The CDR3, as DNA: TGTGCCAGCAGCATAGGGACAGAAGAGACCCAGTACTTC. Amino acids: CASSIGTEETQYF.

This clone was seen a few times. The rearrangement joins TRBV7-9 to TRBJ1-6; D is possibly TRBD1 (5 bases). This CDR3 contains 15 residues. CDR1 is SEHNR, CDR2 FQNEAQ, per germline (reference sequence). The V and J ends lost 4 bases and 6 bases respectively, with 13 bases between them. In DNA, the CDR3 is TGTGCCAGCAGCTCCCAGGGAATCTTTAATTCACCCCTCCACTTT. This translates into CASSSQGIFNSPLHF.

This sequence joins TRBV28 and TRBJ2-7, with a tentative D call TRBD2 (5 bases). Trimming took 2 bases from V and 3 from J, leaving 14 bases between them. The CDR3 runs 15 residues. The germline gives CDR1 MDHEN, CDR2 SYDVKM. CDR3: CASSLLAGQVYEQYF. The CDR3 DNA follows: TGTGCCAGCAGTTTACTCGCGGGTCAGGTCTACGAGCAGTACTTC.

The chain has TRBV19 and TRBJ1-2; 7 bases agree with TRBD1. Trimming cost V 7 bases and J 4 bases; bases outside gene matches: 6. The CDR3 is 13 residues long. CDR1 LNHDA and CDR2 SQIVND come from the germline V gene (reference sequence). DNA of the CDR3: TGTGCCAGTACCCTAGGGACAGCCTATGGCTACACCTTC. It codes for CASTLGTAYGYTF.

The J gene is TRBJ1-5, the V gene TRBV7-9; TRBD1 is a possible D gene (5 bases). CDR3 length equals 18 residues. Trimming took 0 bases from V and 2 from J, leaving 17 bases between them. The germline V gene encodes CDR1 SEHNR and CDR2 FQNEAQ (reference sequence). CDR3 loop: CASSLAGSGTQGNQPQHF. The CDR3 DNA follows: TGTGCCAGCAGCTTAGCCGGGAGCGGGACTCAGGGCAATCAGCCCCAGCATTTT.